Listed here are 29 T cell receptor beta chains from one sample, sequenced in a study of cytomegalovirus exposure and HLA in healthy donors. The PCR contained 60 Vbeta and 13 Jbeta primers. TCRdb's copy holds only in-frame clones and misses some; the assay was immunoSEQ multiplex PCR. The table shows approximately 150,000 clones, with around 81% occurring only once. Sequenced: PBMCs. These receptors were collected from a man in his forties in good health and CMV-seronegative.

The chain is built from TRBV2 and TRBJ1-3; TRBD1 aligns across 9 bases. The CDR3 totals 16 residues. Germline V gene sequence: CDR1 SNHLY, CDR2 FYNNEI. V was pared by 6 bases and J by 1 base, with 7 bases of the junction left unmatched. The CDR3 DNA is TGTGCCAGCAGCCACCCGGGACAGGGTTCTGGAAACACCATATATTTT. It codes for CASSHPGQGSGNTIYF.

This chain's CDR3 is CASSGGGRYEQYV. The CDR3 DNA sequence: TGTGCCAGCTCCGGCGGGGGGAGGTACGAGCAGTACGTC. The chain couples TRBV6-1 to TRBJ2-7; TRBD2 matches at 8 bases. The CDR3 is 13 residues long. Trimming at V came to 8 bases and at J to 4 bases, leaving 7 bases not matched to a gene. CDR1 and CDR2 (germline): MNHNS, SASEGT.

V usage is TRBV7-2 and J usage is TRBJ2-7, with TRBD1 identical over 8 bases. J was trimmed by 7 bases and V by 5 bases; bases with no gene match: 7. Germline lookup yields CDR1 SGHTA and CDR2 FQGNSA. The CDR3 is 13 residues long. The CDR3 DNA is TGTGCCAGCAGCATTGACAGGGGAAGGGAGCAGTACTTC. Translation: CASSIDRGREQYF.

The chain is built from TRBV5-1 and TRBJ1-6; D not resolved. The length of the CDR3 is 14 residues. Trimming removed 4 bases at V and 8 bases at J, with 13 bases between. The germline V gene encodes CDR1 SGHRS and CDR2 YFSETQ. DNA for the CDR3: TGCGCCAGCAGCGCCAGGACTCGTGATTCACCCCTCCACTTT. Translating it yields CASSARTRDSPLHF.

The V and J genes are TRBV12-5 and TRBJ2-1; TRBD2 is a possible D gene (6 bases). The V end was cut by 6 bases, the J end by 7 bases, with 22 bases between. The length of the CDR3 is 16 residues. Germline CDR1 LGHNT, CDR2 FRNRAP. The CDR3 DNA is TGTGCTAGTGGCTGGGCTGGAGGGCAGGGTTGGAATGAGCAGTTCTTC. Encoded protein: CASGWAGGQGWNEQFF.

The V and J genes are TRBV2 and TRBJ2-5, with D maybe TRBD1 (6 bases). The CDR3 has 13 amino acids. V was shortened by 7 bases and J by 5 bases, with 14 bases between the two germline ends. Per the germline V gene, CDR1 is SNHLY and CDR2 is FYNNEI. The CDR3 protein is CASTGQSRETQYF. In DNA form, the CDR3 reads TGTGCCAGCACCGGACAGTCCCGTGAGACCCAGTACTTC. The full variable domain, completed using reference TRBV2 and TRBJ2-5, is EPEVTQTPSHQVTQMGQEVILRCVPISNHLYFYWYRQILGQKVEFLVSFYNNEISEKSEIFDDQFSVERPDGSNFTLKIRSTKLEDSAMYFCASTGQSRETQYFGPGTRLLVL.

This clone was seen more than once but under ten times. V and J are TRBV6-5 and TRBJ1-1, with 7 bases that match TRBD1. CDR3 size: 13 residues. Germline V gives CDR1 MNHEY, CDR2 SVGAGI. V was clipped by 6 bases and J by 1 base; unmatched bases: 2. The CDR3 sequence: CASSRQGNTEAFF. CDR3 bases: TGTGCCAGCAGCCGACAGGGGAACACTGAAGCTTTCTTT.

This CDR3 is CASSLGRWALNGQGDTEAFF. The CDR3 coding sequence is TGTGCCAGCAGCTTAGGCCGTTGGGCCTTAAACGGGCAGGGGGACACTGAAGCTTTCTTT. This chain joins TRBV13 and TRBJ1-1; 7 positions match TRBD1. The junction had 19 bases not matched to a gene; V was cut back by 0 bases and J by 3 bases. CDR1 and CDR2 (germline): PRHDT, FYEKMQ (reference sequence). CDR3 length equals 20 residues.

In nucleotides, the CDR3 is TGTGCCAGCAGGCGACCAGGGGGTATCAATCAGCCCCAGCATTTT. Translation gives CASRRPGGINQPQHF. The chain couples TRBV28 to TRBJ1-5, with 7 nucleotides matching TRBD1. Germline V gene lookup returns CDR1 MDHEN and CDR2 SYDVKM. The CDR3 totals 15 residues. Germline trimming cut 6 bases from V and 3 bases from J; bases unmatched to any gene: 8.

This clone has more than one count but fewer than ten. This chain uses TRBV5-4 with TRBJ1-4; 8 bases match TRBD1. The V gene's germline CDR1 is SGHNT and CDR2 YYREEE (reference sequence). Unmatched junction bases numbered 8, after V lost 4 bases and J lost 6 bases. This CDR3 is 15 amino acids long. This CDR3 reads CASSPRTGKDEKLFF. The CDR3 region has the DNA TGTGCCAGCAGCCCTCGGACAGGGAAGGATGAAAAACTGTTTTTT.

This chain joins TRBV29-1 and TRBJ1-2, with 8 bases that match TRBD1. The CDR3 covers 14 residues. With V trimmed by 7 bases and J by 1 base, 8 bases remained unmatched. Per germline, CDR1 SQVTM and CDR2 ANQGSEA. The CDR3 DNA reads TGCAGCGCCGACAGGGGAACAAATAACTATGGCTACACCTTC. Translation gives CSADRGTNNYGYTF.

The rearrangement links TRBV5-1 to TRBJ2-2; D is ambiguous. The V and J ends lost 2 bases and 3 bases respectively, with 11 bases between them. The CDR3 consists of 15 residues. Per the germline V gene, CDR1 is SGHRS and CDR2 is YFSETQ. Here the CDR3 reads CASSFTEPYTGELFF. The CDR3, as DNA: TGCGCCAGCAGCTTCACAGAACCTTACACCGGGGAGCTGTTTTTT.

The CDR3 spells CASSPPGQGEGRTQYF. CDR3 nucleotide sequence: TGTGCCAGCAGCCCTCCGGGACAGGGGGAGGGTCGTACGCAGTATTTT. The J gene is TRBJ2-3, the V gene TRBV7-6, with 11 bases identical to TRBD1. Germline trimming cut 5 bases from V and 8 bases from J; bases unmatched to any gene: 12. The CDR3 totals 16 residues. Germline V gene lookup returns CDR1 SGHVS and CDR2 FNYEAQ.

The chain couples TRBV5-1 to TRBJ1-3; D call uncertain. The CDR3 is 14 residues long. The ends were cut back, 2 bases at V and 0 bases at J, with 6 bases in the middle. Germline CDR1 and CDR2: SGHRS and YFSETQ. The CDR3 loop is CASSFTGSGNTIYF. DNA of the CDR3: TGCGCCAGCAGCTTTACGGGCTCTGGAAACACCATATATTTT.

The rearrangement joins TRBV18 to TRBJ1-1; 9 bases line up with TRBD1. Trimming at V came to 6 bases and at J to 4 bases, leaving 9 bases not matched to a gene. The CDR3 is made up of 15 amino acids. Germline V gene lookup returns CDR1 KGHSH and CDR2 LQKENI. The CDR3 nucleotides are TGTGCCAGCTCGCTTGGACAGGGGTTCATCACTGAAGCTTTCTTT. Amino acids: CASSLGQGFITEAFF.

This chain connects TRBV14 to TRBJ2-3, with no clear D. The CDR3 is 11 amino acids. Looked up from germline, CDR1 is SGHDN and CDR2 is FVKESK. Trimming removed 10 bases at V and 5 bases at J, with 10 bases between. The CDR3 region is CATTAVDTQYF. In DNA form, the CDR3 reads TGTGCCACCACTGCTGTAGATACGCAGTATTTT.

This clone appeared a few times. The rearrangement uses TRBV6-1 and TRBJ2-2; TRBD1 agrees at 7 bases. This CDR3 has 14 amino acids. The J segment lost 7 bases and the V segment lost 4 bases, leaving 6 bases of the junction unmatched. Per the germline V gene, CDR1 is MNHNS and CDR2 is SASEGT. The CDR3 region has the DNA TGTGCCAGCAGTGGGGGGACAGAGAGCGGGGAGCTGTTTTTT. Residues: CASSGGTESGELFF.

The count of this clone is one. The chain recombines TRBV4-1 with TRBJ2-7; 7 positions agree with TRBD1. The V gene end was trimmed by 1 base and the J gene end by 2 bases; junction bases not matched to a gene: 5. The CDR3 has 15 residues. Germline lookup yields CDR1 MGHRA and CDR2 YSYEKL. CDR3 in DNA: TGCGCCAGCAGCCAAGGGAGTACAGGGGCCTACGAGCAGTACGTC. Translating it yields CASSQGSTGAYEQYV.

This clone was detected only a few times. Other nucleotide sequences from this sample produce the same CDR3. This chain uses TRBV10-3 with TRBJ1-5; D ambiguous. The V and J ends lost 5 bases and 5 bases respectively, with 10 bases between them. The germline V gene encodes CDR1 ENHRY and CDR2 SYGVKD. The CDR3 is 13 amino acids. This chain's CDR3 is CAISRDIDQPQHF. In DNA, the CDR3 is TGTGCCATCAGTCGAGACATCGATCAGCCCCAGCATTTT.

This clone was detected a few times. The V call is TRBV6-5, the J call TRBJ2-7, with D unclear. The CDR3 runs 13 residues. Germline V gene sequence: CDR1 MNHEY, CDR2 SVGAGI. Trimming cost V 6 bases and J 5 bases, with 14 bases left between them. This chain's CDR3 is CASRPTGLNEQYF. In DNA form, the CDR3 reads TGTGCCAGCAGACCCACCGGGTTGAACGAGCAGTACTTC.

This clone was seen just once. The V gene is TRBV28, the J gene TRBJ2-7, with D possibly matching TRBD1 (6 bases). The CDR3 extends over 15 amino acids. The germline gives CDR1 MDHEN, CDR2 SYDVKM. Between the trimmed V and J ends, which lost 8 bases and 4 bases, there was a span of 21 bases. CDR3 sequence (DNA): TGTGCCAGCCGAACCTTGGGGCAGGGGAGTTACGAGCAGTACTTC. This sequence encodes CASRTLGQGSYEQYF.

The chain combines TRBV11-2 with TRBJ2-5; a weak D match, TRBD1 (6 bases). The better agreement between TRBJ2-7 and the DNA end casts doubt on the J call. The CDR3 runs 16 residues. Germline CDR1 reads SGHAT; CDR2 reads FQNNGV. This CDR3 reads CASSLVTGQSSYEQYF. In DNA, the CDR3 is TGTGCCAGCAGCTTAGTCACAGGGCAAAGCTCCTACGAGCAGTACTTC.

This chain links TRBV28 with TRBJ2-1; 10 nucleotides agree with TRBD2. Per germline, CDR1 MDHEN and CDR2 SYDVKM. Trimming at V came to 6 bases and at J to 3 bases, leaving 2 bases not matched to a gene. This CDR3 region has 14 residues. CDR3 sequence reads: CASSGTSVYNEQFF. The CDR3 DNA reads TGTGCCAGCAGCGGGACTAGCGTCTACAATGAGCAGTTCTTC.

This chain joins TRBV28 and TRBJ2-2; a weak D match, TRBD1 (6 bases). V lost 2 bases and J 4 bases, leaving 11 bases between the germline ends. Germline values: CDR1 MDHEN, CDR2 SYDVKM. The CDR3 runs to 15 residues. CDR3 bases: TGTGCCAGCAGTTTACAGGGGTGGGTCACCGGGGAGCTGTTTTTT. This gives the protein CASSLQGWVTGELFF.

The gene calls are TRBV6-5 and TRBJ2-6, with D tentatively TRBD2 (5 bases). Trimming stripped 4 bases from V and 1 base from J, with 8 bases between. Germline V gene lookup returns CDR1 MNHEY and CDR2 SVGAGI. This CDR3 spans 15 amino acids. The chain's CDR3 is CASSSRGSGANVLTF. CDR3 nucleotide sequence: TGTGCCAGCAGTTCTCGGGGTTCTGGGGCCAACGTCCTGACTTTC.

This clone was counted a few times. The V call is TRBV5-1, the J call TRBJ2-2; 7 bases fit TRBD1. CDR3 length: 15 residues. Unmatched junction bases numbered 6, after V lost 2 bases and J lost 5 bases. Germline V gives CDR1 SGHRS, CDR2 YFSETQ. Written as DNA, the CDR3 is TGCGCCAGCAGCTTCCCCGGGACAGCAACCGGGGAGCTGTTTTTT. As protein: CASSFPGTATGELFF.

The table lists this clone with a few counts. This chain links TRBV7-9 with TRBJ1-2; 7 bases agree with TRBD1. CDR3 size: 15 residues. V lost 1 base to trimming and J lost 7 bases; unmatched junction nucleotides: 9. CDR1 is SEHNR, CDR2 FQNEAQ, per germline (reference sequence). Here the CDR3 reads CASSLESQGGAGYTF. In nucleotides, the CDR3 is TGTGCCAGCAGCTTAGAATCGCAGGGGGGAGCTGGCTACACCTTC.

Here the CDR3 DNA reads TGTGCCAGCTCCCCGTTCTCGGGGGAGACCCAGTACTTC. This sequence encodes CASSPFSGETQYF. The V and J genes are TRBV18 and TRBJ2-5; D is possibly TRBD2 (5 bases). The CDR3 has 13 residues. Germline V gene lookup returns CDR1 KGHSH and CDR2 LQKENI. The ends were cut back, 6 bases at V and 5 bases at J, with 13 bases in the middle.

The V gene is TRBV5-5, the J gene TRBJ1-2, with no clear D. V was shortened by 0 bases and J by 0 bases, with 9 bases between the two germline ends. The CDR3 contains 15 residues. Germline CDR1 SGHKS, CDR2 YYEKEE (reference sequence). As DNA, the CDR3 is TGTGCCAGCAGCTTGGCTCCAGGTACTAACTATGGCTACACCTTC. As protein: CASSLAPGTNYGYTF.